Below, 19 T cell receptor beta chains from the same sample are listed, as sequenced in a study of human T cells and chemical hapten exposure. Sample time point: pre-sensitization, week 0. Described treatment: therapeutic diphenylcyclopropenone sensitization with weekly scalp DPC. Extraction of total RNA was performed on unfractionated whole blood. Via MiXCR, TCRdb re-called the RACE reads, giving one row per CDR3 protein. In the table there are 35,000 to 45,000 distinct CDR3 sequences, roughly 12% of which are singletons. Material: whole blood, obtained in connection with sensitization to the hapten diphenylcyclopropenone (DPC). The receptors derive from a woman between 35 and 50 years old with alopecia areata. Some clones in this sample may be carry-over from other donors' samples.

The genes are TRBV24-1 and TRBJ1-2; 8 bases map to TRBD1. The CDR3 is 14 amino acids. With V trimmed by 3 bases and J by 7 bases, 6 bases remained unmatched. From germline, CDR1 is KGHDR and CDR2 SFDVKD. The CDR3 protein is CATSDPRDRGGYTF. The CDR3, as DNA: TGTGCCACCAGTGATCCTAGAGACAGGGGTGGCTACACCTTC.

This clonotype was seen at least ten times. CDR3 residues: CASSTGGGDPYGYTF. The CDR3 DNA follows: TGTGCCAGCAGTACCGGAGGAGGAGATCCCTATGGCTACACCTTC. This rearrangement joins TRBV28 to TRBJ1-2; the D is unclear. The V gene lost 5 bases and the J gene lost 4 bases, with 17 bases spanning the gap. Germline CDR1 MDHEN, CDR2 SYDVKM. The CDR3 loop spans 15 amino acids.

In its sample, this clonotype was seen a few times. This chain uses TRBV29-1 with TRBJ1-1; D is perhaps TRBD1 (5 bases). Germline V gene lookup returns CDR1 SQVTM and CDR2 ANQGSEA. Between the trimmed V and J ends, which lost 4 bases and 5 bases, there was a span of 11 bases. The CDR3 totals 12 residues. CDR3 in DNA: TGCAGCGTTGTTGGGGGGAGGACTGAAGCTTTCTTT. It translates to CSVVGGRTEAFF.

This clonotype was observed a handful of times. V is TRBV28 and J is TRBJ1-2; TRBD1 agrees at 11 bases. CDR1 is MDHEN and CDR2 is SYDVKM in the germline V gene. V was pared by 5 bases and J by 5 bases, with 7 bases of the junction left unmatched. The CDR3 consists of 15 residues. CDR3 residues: CASSPWTGGVYGYTF. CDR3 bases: TGTGCCAGCAGTCCCTGGACAGGGGGCGTGTATGGCTACACCTTC.

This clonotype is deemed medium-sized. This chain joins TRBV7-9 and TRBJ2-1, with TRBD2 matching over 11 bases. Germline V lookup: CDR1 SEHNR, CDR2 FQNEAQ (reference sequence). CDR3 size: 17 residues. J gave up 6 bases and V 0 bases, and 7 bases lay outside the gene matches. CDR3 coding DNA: TGTGCCAGCAGCTTAGCGGGTAGCGGGAGGGCCGGCAATGAGCAGTTCTTC. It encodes CASSLAGSGRAGNEQFF.

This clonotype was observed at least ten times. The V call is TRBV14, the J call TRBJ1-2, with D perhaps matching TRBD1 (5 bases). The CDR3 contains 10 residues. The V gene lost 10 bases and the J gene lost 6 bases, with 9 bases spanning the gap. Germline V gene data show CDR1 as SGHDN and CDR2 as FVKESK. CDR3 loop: CATGTDGYTF. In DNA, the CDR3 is TGTGCCACGGGGACGGATGGCTACACCTTC. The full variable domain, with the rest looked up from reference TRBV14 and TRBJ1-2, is EAGVTQFPSHSVIEKGQTVTLRCDPISGHDNLYWYRRVMGKEIKFLLHFVKESKQDESGMPNNRFLAERTGGTYSTLKVQPAELEDSGVYFCATGTDGYTFGSGTRLTVV.

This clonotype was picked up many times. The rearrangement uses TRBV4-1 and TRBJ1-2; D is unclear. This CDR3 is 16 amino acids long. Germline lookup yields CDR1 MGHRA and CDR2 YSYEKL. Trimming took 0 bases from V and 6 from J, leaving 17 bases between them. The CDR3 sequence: CASSQESGPRINGYTF. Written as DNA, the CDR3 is TGCGCCAGCAGCCAAGAAAGCGGTCCAAGGATTAATGGCTACACCTTC.

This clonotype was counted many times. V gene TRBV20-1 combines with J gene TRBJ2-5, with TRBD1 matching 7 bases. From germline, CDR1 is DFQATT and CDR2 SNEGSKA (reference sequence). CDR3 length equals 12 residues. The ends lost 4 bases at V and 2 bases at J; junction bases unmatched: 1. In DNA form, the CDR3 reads TGCAGTGCTATCAGGGGGCAAGAGACCCAGTACTTC. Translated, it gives CSAIRGQETQYF.

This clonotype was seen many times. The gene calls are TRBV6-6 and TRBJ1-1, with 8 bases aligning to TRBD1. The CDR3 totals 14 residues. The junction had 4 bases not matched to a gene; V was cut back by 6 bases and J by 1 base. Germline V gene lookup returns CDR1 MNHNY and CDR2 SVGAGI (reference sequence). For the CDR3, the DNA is TGTGCCAGCAGCTCAGGACAGGGGAACACTGAAGCTTTCTTT. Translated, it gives CASSSGQGNTEAFF.

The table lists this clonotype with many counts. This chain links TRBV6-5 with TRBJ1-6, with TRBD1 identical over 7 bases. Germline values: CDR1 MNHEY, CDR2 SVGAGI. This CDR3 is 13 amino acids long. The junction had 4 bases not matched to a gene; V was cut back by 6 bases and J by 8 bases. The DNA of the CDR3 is TGTGCCAGCAGGACAGGGACGCATTCACCCCTCCACTTT. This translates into CASRTGTHSPLHF.

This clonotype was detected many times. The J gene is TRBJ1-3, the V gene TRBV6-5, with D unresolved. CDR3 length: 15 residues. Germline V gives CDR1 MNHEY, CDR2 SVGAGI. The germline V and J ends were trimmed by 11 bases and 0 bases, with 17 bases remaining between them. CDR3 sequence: CAGPRELSSGNTIYF. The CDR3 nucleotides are TGTGCCGGCCCCCGGGAGCTTAGCTCTGGAAACACCATATATTTT.

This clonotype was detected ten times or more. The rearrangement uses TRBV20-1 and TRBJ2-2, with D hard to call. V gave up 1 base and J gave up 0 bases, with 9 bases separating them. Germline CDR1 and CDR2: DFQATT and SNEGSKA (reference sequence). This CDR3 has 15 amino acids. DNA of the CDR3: TGCAGTGCTAGAGCGACGGATCCGAACACCGGGGAGCTGTTTTTT. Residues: CSARATDPNTGELFF.

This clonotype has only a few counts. This chain's CDR3 is CASSTSASSYEQYF. The DNA of the CDR3 is TGTGCCAGCAGCACTAGCGCAAGCTCCTACGAGCAGTACTTC. The chain employs TRBV7-9 and TRBJ2-7, with 7 positions matching TRBD2. After removal of 5 bases from V and 0 bases from J, the junction contained 4 bases not matched to a gene. This CDR3 comprises 14 residues. From germline, CDR1 is SEHNR and CDR2 FQNEAQ (reference sequence). The variable domain in full, with the rest retrieved from reference TRBV7-9 and TRBJ2-7, is DTGVSQNPRHKITKRGQNVTFRCDPISEHNRLYWYRQTLGQGPEFLTYFQNEAQLEKSRLLSDRFSAERPKGSFSTLEIQRTEQGDSAMYLCASSTSASSYEQYFGPGTRLTVT.

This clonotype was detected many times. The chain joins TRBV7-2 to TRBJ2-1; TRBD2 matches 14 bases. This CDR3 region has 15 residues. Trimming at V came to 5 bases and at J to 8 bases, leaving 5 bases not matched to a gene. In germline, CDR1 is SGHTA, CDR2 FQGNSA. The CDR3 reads CASSAGLAGVHEQFF. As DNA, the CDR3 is TGTGCCAGCAGCGCGGGACTAGCGGGAGTGCATGAGCAGTTCTTC. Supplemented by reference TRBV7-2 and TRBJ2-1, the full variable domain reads GAGVSQSPSNKVTEKGKDVELRCDPISGHTALYWYRQSLGQGLEFLIYFQGNSAPDKSGLPSDRFSAERTGGSVSTLTIQRTQQEDSAVYLCASSAGLAGVHEQFFGPGTRLTVL.

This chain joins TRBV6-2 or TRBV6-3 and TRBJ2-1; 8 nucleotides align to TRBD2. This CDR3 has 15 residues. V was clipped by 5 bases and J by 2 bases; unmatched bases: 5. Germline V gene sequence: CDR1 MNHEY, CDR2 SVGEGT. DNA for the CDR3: TGTGCCAGCAGTCTTAGCGGGAACCCCTACAATGAGCAGTTCTTC. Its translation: CASSLSGNPYNEQFF.

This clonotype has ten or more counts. CDR3 sequence: CASSPRGSNTEAFF. CDR3 DNA sequence: TGTGCCAGCAGCCCCCGAGGATCGAATACTGAAGCTTTCTTT. This rearrangement joins TRBV9 to TRBJ1-1; no reliable D call. Germline CDR1 and CDR2: SGDLS and YYNGEE. V dropped 4 bases and J dropped 5 bases, with 15 bases sitting between them. There are 14 residues in the CDR3.

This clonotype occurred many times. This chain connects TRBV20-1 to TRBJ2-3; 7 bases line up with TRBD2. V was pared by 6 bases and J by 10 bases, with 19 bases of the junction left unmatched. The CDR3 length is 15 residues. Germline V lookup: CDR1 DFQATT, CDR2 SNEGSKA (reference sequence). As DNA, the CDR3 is TGCAGTGCCACAGACGGGGGGAGGCTAGTTAGTGCGCAGTATTTT. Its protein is CSATDGGRLVSAQYF.

The CDR3 nucleotides are TGTGCCAGCATCCAATCCGGGTACAATCAGCCCCAGCATTTT. Translation gives CASIQSGYNQPQHF. This sequence joins TRBV28 and TRBJ1-5; D remains ambiguous. Trimming removed 7 bases from V and 3 bases from J, with 13 bases in between. In germline, CDR1 is MDHEN, CDR2 SYDVKM. The CDR3 contains 14 residues.

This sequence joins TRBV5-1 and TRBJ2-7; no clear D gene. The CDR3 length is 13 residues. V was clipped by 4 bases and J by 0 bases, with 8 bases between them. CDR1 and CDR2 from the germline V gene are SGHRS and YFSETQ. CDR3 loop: CASSPLSSYEQYF. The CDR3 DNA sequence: TGCGCCAGCAGCCCTCTAAGCTCCTACGAGCAGTACTTC.